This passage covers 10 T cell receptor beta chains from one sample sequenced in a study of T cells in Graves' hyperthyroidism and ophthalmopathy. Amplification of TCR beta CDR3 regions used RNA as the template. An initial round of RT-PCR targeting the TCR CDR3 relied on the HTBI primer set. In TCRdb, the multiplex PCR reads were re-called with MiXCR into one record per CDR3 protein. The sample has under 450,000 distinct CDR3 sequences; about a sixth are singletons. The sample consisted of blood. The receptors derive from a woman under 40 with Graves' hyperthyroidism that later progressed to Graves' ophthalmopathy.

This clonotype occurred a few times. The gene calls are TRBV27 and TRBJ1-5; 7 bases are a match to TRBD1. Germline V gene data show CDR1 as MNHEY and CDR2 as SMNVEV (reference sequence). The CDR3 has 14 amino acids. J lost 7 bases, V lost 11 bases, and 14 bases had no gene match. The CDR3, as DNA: TGTGCCTCTTCACCGACAGGGTGGGGACAGCCCCAGCATTTT. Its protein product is CASSPTGWGQPQHF.

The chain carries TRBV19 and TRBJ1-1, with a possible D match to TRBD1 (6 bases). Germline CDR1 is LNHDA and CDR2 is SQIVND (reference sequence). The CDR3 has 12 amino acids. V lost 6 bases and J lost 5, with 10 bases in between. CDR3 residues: CASRQGWTEAFF. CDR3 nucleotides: TGTGCCAGTAGACAGGGTTGGACTGAAGCTTTCTTT.

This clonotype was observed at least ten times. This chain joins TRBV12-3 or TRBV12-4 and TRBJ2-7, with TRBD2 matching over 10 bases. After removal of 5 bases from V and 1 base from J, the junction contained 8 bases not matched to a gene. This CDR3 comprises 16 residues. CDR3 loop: CASSPWTSGNSYEQYF. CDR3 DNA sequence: TGTGCCAGCAGTCCATGGACTAGCGGTAATTCCTACGAGCAGTACTTC.

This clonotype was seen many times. CDR3 residues: CASSQRRGDFNSPLHF. Here the CDR3 DNA reads TGTGCCAGCAGTCAGAGGCGGGGGGATTTTAATTCACCCCTCCACTTT. The chain combines TRBV28 with TRBJ1-6, with a tentative D call TRBD1 (5 bases). CDR1 is MDHEN, CDR2 SYDVKM, per germline. V was clipped by 5 bases and J by 6 bases, with 17 bases between them. The CDR3 spans 16 residues.

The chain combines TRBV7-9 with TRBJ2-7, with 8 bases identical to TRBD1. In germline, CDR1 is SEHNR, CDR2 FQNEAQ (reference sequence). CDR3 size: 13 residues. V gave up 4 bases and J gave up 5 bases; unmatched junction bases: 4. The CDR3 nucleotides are TGTGCCAGCAGCTGGTTACAGGGGGACGAGCAGTACTTC. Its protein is CASSWLQGDEQYF.

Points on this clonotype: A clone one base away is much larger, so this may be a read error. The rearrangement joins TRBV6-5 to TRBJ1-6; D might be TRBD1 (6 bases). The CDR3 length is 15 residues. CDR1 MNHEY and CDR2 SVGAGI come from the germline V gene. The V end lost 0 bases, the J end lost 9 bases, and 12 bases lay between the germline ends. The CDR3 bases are TGTGCCAGCAGTTACTCGACAGGCCACGGTTCACCCCTCCACTTT. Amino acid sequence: CASSYSTGHGSPLHF.

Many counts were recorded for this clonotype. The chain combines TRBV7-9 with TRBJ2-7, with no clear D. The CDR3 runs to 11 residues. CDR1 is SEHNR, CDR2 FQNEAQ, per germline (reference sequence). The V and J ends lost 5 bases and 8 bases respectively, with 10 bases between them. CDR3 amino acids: CASSPSAQQYF. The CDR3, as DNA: TGTGCCAGCAGCCCAAGTGCGCAGCAGTACTTC.

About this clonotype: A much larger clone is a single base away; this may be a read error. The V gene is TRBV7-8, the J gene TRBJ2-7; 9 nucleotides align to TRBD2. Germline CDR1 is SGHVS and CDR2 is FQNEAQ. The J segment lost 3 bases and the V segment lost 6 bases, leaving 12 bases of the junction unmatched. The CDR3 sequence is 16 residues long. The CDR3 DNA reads TGTGCCAGCAGTTGGAGTCGGACTAGCGCCTTCTACGAGCAGTACTTC. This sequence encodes CASSWSRTSAFYEQYF.

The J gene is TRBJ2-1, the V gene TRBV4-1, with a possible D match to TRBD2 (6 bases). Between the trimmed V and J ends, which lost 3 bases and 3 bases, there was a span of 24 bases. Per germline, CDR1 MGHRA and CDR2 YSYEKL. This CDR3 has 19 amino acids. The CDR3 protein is CASSHPRVGVDYNYNEQFF. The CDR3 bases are TGCGCCAGCAGCCATCCCAGAGTGGGAGTGGACTACAACTACAATGAGCAGTTCTTC.

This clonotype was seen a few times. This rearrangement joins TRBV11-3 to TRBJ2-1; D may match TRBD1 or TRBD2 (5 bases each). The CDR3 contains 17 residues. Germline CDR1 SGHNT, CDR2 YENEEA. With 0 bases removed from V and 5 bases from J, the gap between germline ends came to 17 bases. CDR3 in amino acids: CASSLDSGAGRDNEQFF. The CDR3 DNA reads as TGTGCCAGCAGCTTAGATTCTGGGGCCGGGCGGGACAATGAGCAGTTCTTC. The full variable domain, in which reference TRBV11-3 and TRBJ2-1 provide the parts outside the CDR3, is EAGVVQSPRYKIIEKKQPVAFWCNPISGHNTLYWYLQNLGQGPELLIRYENEEAVDDSQLPKDRFSAERLKGVDSTLKIQPAELGDSAVYLCASSLDSGAGRDNEQFFGPGTRLTVL.